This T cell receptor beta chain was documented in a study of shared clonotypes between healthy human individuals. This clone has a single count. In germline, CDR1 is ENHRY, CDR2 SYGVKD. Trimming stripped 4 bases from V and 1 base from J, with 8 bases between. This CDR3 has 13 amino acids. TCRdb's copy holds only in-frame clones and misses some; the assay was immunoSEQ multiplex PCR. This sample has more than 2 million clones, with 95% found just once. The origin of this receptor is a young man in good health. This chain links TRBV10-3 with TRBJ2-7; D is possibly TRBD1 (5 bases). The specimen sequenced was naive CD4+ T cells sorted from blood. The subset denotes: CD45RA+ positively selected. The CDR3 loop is CAISGRTSYEQYF. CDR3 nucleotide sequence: TGTGCCATCAGTGGACGGACATCCTACGAGCAGTACTTC.